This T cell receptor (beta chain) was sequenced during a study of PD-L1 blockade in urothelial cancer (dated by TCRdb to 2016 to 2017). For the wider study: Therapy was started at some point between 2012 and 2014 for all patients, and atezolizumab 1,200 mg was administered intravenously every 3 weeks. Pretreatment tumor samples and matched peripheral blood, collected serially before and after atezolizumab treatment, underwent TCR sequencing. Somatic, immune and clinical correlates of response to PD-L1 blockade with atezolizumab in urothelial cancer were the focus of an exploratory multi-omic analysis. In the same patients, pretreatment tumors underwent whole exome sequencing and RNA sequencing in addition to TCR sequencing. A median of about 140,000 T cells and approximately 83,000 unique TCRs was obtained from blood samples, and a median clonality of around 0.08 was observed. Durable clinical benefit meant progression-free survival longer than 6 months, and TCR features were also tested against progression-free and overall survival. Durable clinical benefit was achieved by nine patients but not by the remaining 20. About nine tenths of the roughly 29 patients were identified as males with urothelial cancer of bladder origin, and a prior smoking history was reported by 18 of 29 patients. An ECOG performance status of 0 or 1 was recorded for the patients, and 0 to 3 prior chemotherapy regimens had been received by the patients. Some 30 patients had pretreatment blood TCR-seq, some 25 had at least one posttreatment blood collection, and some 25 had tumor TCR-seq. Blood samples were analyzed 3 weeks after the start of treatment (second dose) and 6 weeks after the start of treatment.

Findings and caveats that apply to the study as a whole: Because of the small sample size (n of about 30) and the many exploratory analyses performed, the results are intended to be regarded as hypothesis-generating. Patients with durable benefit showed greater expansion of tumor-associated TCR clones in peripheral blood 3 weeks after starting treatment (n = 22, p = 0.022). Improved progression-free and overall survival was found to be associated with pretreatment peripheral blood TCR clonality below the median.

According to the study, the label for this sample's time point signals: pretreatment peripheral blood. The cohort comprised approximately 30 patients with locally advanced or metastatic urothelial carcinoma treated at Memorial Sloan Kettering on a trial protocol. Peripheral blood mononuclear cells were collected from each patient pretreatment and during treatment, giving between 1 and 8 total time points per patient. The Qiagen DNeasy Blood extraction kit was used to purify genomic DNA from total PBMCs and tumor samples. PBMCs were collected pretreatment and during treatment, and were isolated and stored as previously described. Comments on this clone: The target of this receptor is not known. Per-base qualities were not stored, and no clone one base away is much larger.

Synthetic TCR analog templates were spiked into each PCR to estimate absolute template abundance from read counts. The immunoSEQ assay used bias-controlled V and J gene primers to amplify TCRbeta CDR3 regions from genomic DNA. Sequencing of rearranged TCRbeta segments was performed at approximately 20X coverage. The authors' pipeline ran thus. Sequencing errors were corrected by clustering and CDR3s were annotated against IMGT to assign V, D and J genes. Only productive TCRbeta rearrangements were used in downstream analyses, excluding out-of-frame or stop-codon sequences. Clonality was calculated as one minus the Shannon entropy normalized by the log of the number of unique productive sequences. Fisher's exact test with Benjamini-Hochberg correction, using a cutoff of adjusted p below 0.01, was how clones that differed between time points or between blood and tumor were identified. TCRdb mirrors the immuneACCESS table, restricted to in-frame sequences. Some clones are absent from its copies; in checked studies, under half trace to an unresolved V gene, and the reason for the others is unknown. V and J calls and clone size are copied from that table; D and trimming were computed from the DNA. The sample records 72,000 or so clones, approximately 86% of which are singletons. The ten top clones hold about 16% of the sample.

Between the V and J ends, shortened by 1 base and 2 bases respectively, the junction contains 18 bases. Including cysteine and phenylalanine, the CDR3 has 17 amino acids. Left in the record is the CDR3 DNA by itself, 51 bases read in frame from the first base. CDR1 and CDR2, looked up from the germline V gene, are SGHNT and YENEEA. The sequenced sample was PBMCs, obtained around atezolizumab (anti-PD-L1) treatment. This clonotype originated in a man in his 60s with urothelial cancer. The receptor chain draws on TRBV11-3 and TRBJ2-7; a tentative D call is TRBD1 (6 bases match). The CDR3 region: CASSLGHHRVRPYEQYF. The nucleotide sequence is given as TGTGCCAGCAGCTTAGGTCATCACAGGGTGAGACCCTACGAGCAGTACTTC.